Reported below is one T cell receptor (beta chain). The sample is drawn from a study of T-cell reconstitution after alpha-beta-depleted transplantation in children. The V gene's germline CDR1 is DFQATT and CDR2 SNEGSKA (reference sequence). Trimming cost V 5 bases and J 2 bases; bases outside gene matches: 12. The CDR3 spans 16 residues. It was with unique molecular identifiers that the TCRbeta library was prepared. TCRdb independently ran MiXCR on the PCR reads; one entry per CDR3 protein. This sample yields about 580,000 distinct CDR3 sequences, of which about 23% are seen a single time; approximately 14% belongs to the top ten.

Sequenced here: PBMCs, mostly from graft donor cells, sampled 360 days after TCRalphabeta/CD19-depleted stem cell transplant. J is TRBJ1-2 and V is TRBV20-1, with 9 bases fitting TRBD1. The source is a boy under two years old who had a stem cell transplant for acute myeloid leukemia, so the T cells may come from the graft donor. CDR3 sequence: CSAPRLGDRVNYGYTF. The CDR3 DNA reads as TGCAGTGCTCCCCGCTTAGGGGACAGGGTCAACTATGGCTACACCTTC.